The clone carrying this TCR beta chain was seen a single time. Antigen: not known. The data are from a study of T cell repertoires in cytomegalovirus infection. Overall study: Based on public TCR beta signatures, there were indications of CMV infection and of a matching HLA type.

TCRdb re-analysed the reads in MiXCR, keeping a single row per CDR3 protein. This table holds around 490,000 distinct CDR3 sequences, around a quarter found once. The CDR3 covers 14 residues. Losses at the gene ends were 2 bases for V and 5 bases for J; bases not matched to a gene: 3. Looked up from germline, CDR1 is MNHEY and CDR2 is SMNVEV (reference sequence). Whole-study results and caveats: In two of eight donors, the top clonotype was HLA-C-restricted CMV-specific. Of the TCR beta families, the public ones yielded a cumulative frequency that identified carriers of CMV plus the relevant HLA.

This rearrangement joins TRBV27 to TRBJ2-1; 7 positions agree with TRBD1. Material for sequencing was PBMCs. The clonotype was recovered from a human donor in good health (CMV status not recorded). Some clones in this sample may be carry-over from other donors' samples. CDR3 loop: CASSLRGLNNEQFF. CDR3 in DNA: TGTGCCAGCAGTTTAAGGGGGCTCAACAATGAGCAGTTCTTC.